A selection of T cell receptor beta chains follows, all from one sample in a study of blood T cell repertoires in COVID-19. Profiling relied on immunoSEQ multiplex PCR, and the TCRdb table lists in-frame clones only, not all of them. The sample consists of about 150,000 clones, 75% to 85% of them appearing once. What was sequenced was peripheral blood. The receptors come from a woman between 55 and 75 years old with COVID-19, enrolled during active disease. The CDR3 runs from the conserved cysteine through the conserved F or W. Not all rows give a size; the values are once, few, many and, for expanded clones, a class.

clone size: -; V gene: TRBV3-1/TRBV3-2; CDR3 protein: CASSRTGTSGRADEQFF
clone size: -; V gene: TRBV18; CDR3 protein: CASSLSGDYEQYF
clone size: once; V gene: TRBV7-7; CDR3 protein: CASSLGTGTEAFF
clone size: -; V gene: TRBV9; CDR3 protein: CASKLTGKTEAFF
clone size: -; V gene: TRBV19; CDR3 protein: CASSLLAGFPYEQYF
clone size: -; V gene: TRBV12-3/TRBV12-4; CDR3 protein: CASSRDRGDEQFF
clone size: -; V gene: TRBV5-6; CDR3 protein: CASSLVDSRFTEAFF
clone size: -; V gene: TRBV5-4; CDR3 protein: CASSLDRSEPQHF
clone size: -; V gene: TRBV7-3; CDR3 protein: CASSLTTVGGYNEQFF
clone size: few; V gene: TRBV7-9; CDR3 protein: CASSQGQPRYEKLFF
clone size: -; V gene: TRBV7-8; CDR3 protein: CASSWGQVGTEAFF
clone size: -; V gene: TRBV5-5; CDR3 protein: CASSLDRSTDTQYF
clone size: -; V gene: TRBV5-6; CDR3 protein: CASSSRTVAYSNQPQHF
clone size: few; V gene: TRBV4-1; CDR3 protein: CASSQGTSGASYNEQFF
clone size: -; V gene: TRBV19; CDR3 protein: CASSIQGGSQPQHF
clone size: -; V gene: TRBV6-5; CDR3 protein: CASSDSRSNQPQHF
clone size: -; V gene: TRBV5-1; CDR3 protein: CASSEGYPSSPLHF
clone size: -; V gene: TRBV7-3; CDR3 protein: CASSSGLHGNTDTQYF
clone size: few; V gene: TRBV5-1; CDR3 protein: CASSLTGTSGNTIYF
clone size: -; V gene: TRBV19; CDR3 protein: CASRDIRNTEAFF
clone size: -; V gene: TRBV6-2/TRBV6-3; CDR3 protein: CASSLSGRLYEQYF
clone size: -; V gene: TRBV6-5; CDR3 protein: CASSRGGSYNEQFF
clone size: -; V gene: TRBV3-1/TRBV3-2; CDR3 protein: CASSRGQGPYEQYF
clone size: -; V gene: TRBV11-1; CDR3 protein: CASSSGTGTDTQYF
clone size: many; V gene: TRBV28; CDR3 protein: CASSLATGGARNTIYF
clone size: -; V gene: TRBV6-6; CDR3 protein: CASSSQGDTTDTQYF
clone size: -; V gene: TRBV11-2; CDR3 protein: CASSLAASANEQFF
clone size: -; V gene: TRBV19; CDR3 protein: CASSIRRERGETQYF
clone size: once; V gene: TRBV2; CDR3 protein: CASSGDSPYSEQYF
clone size: -; V gene: TRBV5-1; CDR3 protein: CASSGTTTDTQYF
clone size: few; V gene: TRBV19; CDR3 protein: CASSMLSGTGGIEAFF
clone size: -; V gene: TRBV7-8; CDR3 protein: CASSPQNRGPNTEAFF
clone size: -; V gene: TRBV29-1; CDR3 protein: CSGKGQPTYNEQFF
clone size: once; V gene: TRBV3-1/TRBV3-2; CDR3 protein: CASSQAPGANYGYTF
clone size: -; V gene: TRBV5-1; CDR3 protein: CASSLGPNLGVAEAFF
clone size: -; V gene: TRBV5-4; CDR3 protein: CASSWDRGTQYF
clone size: few; V gene: TRBV10-3; CDR3 protein: CAISEGGGGLVDQPQHF
clone size: once; V gene: TRBV7-8; CDR3 protein: CASSDYEPFSNQPQHF
clone size: -; V gene: TRBV5-1; CDR3 protein: CASSPGLLAGETDTQYF
clone size: many; V gene: TRBV6-5; CDR3 protein: CASSRQETQYF
clone size: -; V gene: TRBV6-5; CDR3 protein: CASSYSITATGELFF
clone size: -; V gene: TRBV12-3/TRBV12-4; CDR3 protein: CASSDRNTGELFF
clone size: -; V gene: TRBV3-1/TRBV3-2; CDR3 protein: CASSQERTASSYNEQFF
clone size: few; V gene: TRBV5-1; CDR3 protein: CASSGGMHSGNTIYF
clone size: -; V gene: TRBV10-2; CDR3 protein: CASSGTSQETQYF
clone size: once; V gene: TRBV24-1; CDR3 protein: CATSESLGGDRGINEQFF
clone size: -; V gene: TRBV12-5; CDR3 protein: CASGSGTVGGEKLFF
clone size: -; V gene: TRBV6-5; CDR3 protein: CASSYSTTDAFRGYTF
clone size: once; V gene: TRBV7-3; CDR3 protein: CASSRTGGMETQYF
clone size: few; V gene: TRBV19; CDR3 protein: CASSLRTGRDEQFF
clone size: -; V gene: TRBV11-2; CDR3 protein: CASSLAPGGGTEAFF